This entry is about one TCR beta chain. Its antigen is not known. Between the mid-2010s and the late 2010s, patients underwent resection in Japan or China. Looked up from germline, CDR1 is SNHLY and CDR2 is FYNNEI. The CDR3 extends over 14 amino acids. Losses at the gene ends were 4 bases for V and 4 bases for J; bases not matched to a gene: 4. This entry comes from a study of immune evolution from preneoplasia to lung adenocarcinoma. Study-wide results and caveats: Normal lung had the highest top T cell clone frequencies.

Profiled with immunoSEQ multiplex PCR; TCRdb holds only in-frame clones, not every one. The sample lists thousands of clones; over 80% were seen once. This TCR came from a donor at least 70 years old with lung adenocarcinoma. The genes are TRBV2 and TRBJ1-1; the match to TRBD1 covers 9 bases. The specimen was FFPE minimally invasive lung adenocarcinoma tissue. This CDR3 reads CASSGTGEGTEAFF. In DNA, the CDR3 is TGTGCCAGCAGTGGGACAGGGGAGGGCACTGAAGCTTTCTTT.